One sample yielded the 16 T cell receptor beta chains listed below, sequenced in a study of blood T cell repertoires in COVID-19. Data came from immunoSEQ multiplex PCR; TCRdb stores just in-frame clones and leaves some out. The data contain 150,000 to 200,000 clones, around three quarters of them seen just once; the ten biggest clones take up about 18%. The sequenced material came from peripheral blood. The receptors stem from a man between 60 and 70 years old with active or convalescent COVID-19.

A single count supports this clone. V gene TRBV9 combines with J gene TRBJ2-5; tentatively, D is TRBD2 (5 bases). Germline loops: CDR1 SGDLS, CDR2 YYNGEE. V lost 3 bases and J lost 7, with 13 bases in between. This CDR3 spans 13 amino acids. CDR3 in DNA: TGTGCCAGCAGCGGTGGAGAGGGCGTGACCCAGTACTTC. Residues: CASSGGEGVTQYF.

The chain recombines TRBV6-2 or TRBV6-3 with TRBJ2-1, with 9 bases that match TRBD2. Germline V gene lookup returns CDR1 MNHEY and CDR2 SVGEGT. The V and J ends lost 5 bases and 2 bases, in that order; junction bases with no gene match: 13. This CDR3 region has 18 residues. The CDR3 sequence is CASSHWEAGGGAYNEQFF. The CDR3 nucleotides are TGTGCCAGCAGTCACTGGGAGGCGGGCGGGGGGGCCTACAATGAGCAGTTCTTC.

V gene TRBV6-2 or TRBV6-3 combines with J gene TRBJ2-3, with D possibly TRBD2 on 6 matching bases. V was cut by 6 bases and J by 0 bases, with 10 bases left in between. The length of the CDR3 is 14 residues. Germline V gene lookup returns CDR1 MNHEY and CDR2 SVGEGT. CDR3 DNA: TGTGCCAGCAGCCCGGGACTTAGCACAGATACGCAGTATTTT. Protein sequence: CASSPGLSTDTQYF.

The gene calls are TRBV5-1 and TRBJ2-7; D is undetermined. Deletions cut 0 bases from V and 3 bases from J, with 13 bases between. The length of the CDR3 is 15 residues. Germline V gene sequence: CDR1 SGHRS, CDR2 YFSETQ. Written as DNA, the CDR3 is TGCGCCAGCAGCTTGGGGGCAGGATGGCTCTACGAGCAGTACTTC. Amino acids: CASSLGAGWLYEQYF.

The chain employs TRBV2 and TRBJ1-1; D is possibly TRBD1 (6 bases). This CDR3 contains 13 residues. The germline V and J ends were trimmed by 6 bases and 10 bases, with 18 bases remaining between them. Germline lookup yields CDR1 SNHLY and CDR2 FYNNEI. The CDR3: CASRENQGSGAFF. CDR3 bases: TGTGCCAGCAGAGAAAATCAGGGGAGTGGAGCTTTCTTT.

This chain links TRBV7-2 with TRBJ1-2; 9 bases line up with TRBD1. This CDR3 is 15 amino acids long. CDR1 and CDR2 from the germline V gene are SGHTA and FQGNSA. With 4 bases clipped from V and 7 bases from J, the junction kept 10 bases outside the gene matches. CDR3 amino acids: CASSSPGQGISGYTF. The CDR3 DNA is TGTGCCAGCAGCTCACCGGGACAGGGTATTTCTGGCTACACCTTC.

The CDR3 nucleotides are TGTGCCAGCAGCAAGGACAGGGGAACATACAATGAGCAGTTCTTC. Protein: CASSKDRGTYNEQFF. The chain employs TRBV7-2 and TRBJ2-1, with 9 bases aligning to TRBD1. The J segment lost 4 bases and the V segment lost 5 bases, leaving 6 bases of the junction unmatched. This CDR3 comprises 15 residues. CDR1 is SGHTA and CDR2 is FQGNSA in the germline V gene.

This clone was observed a single time. The chain recombines TRBV5-1 with TRBJ2-2; TRBD2 aligns across 9 bases. This CDR3 region has 16 residues. CDR1 SGHRS and CDR2 YFSETQ come from the germline V gene. The J segment lost 3 bases and the V segment lost 0 bases, leaving 3 bases of the junction unmatched. The CDR3 loop reads CASSLVAGDDTGELFF. The CDR3 bases are TGCGCCAGCAGCTTGGTAGCGGGAGATGACACCGGGGAGCTGTTTTTT.

The genes are TRBV7-9 and TRBJ2-3; weak D call: TRBD1 (5 bases). The V end was cut by 5 bases, the J end by 0 bases, with 21 bases between. Germline CDR1 SEHNR, CDR2 FQNEAQ (reference sequence). The length of the CDR3 is 18 residues. The CDR3 sequence: CASSDPGYAKASTDTQYF. The CDR3 DNA reads TGTGCCAGCAGCGATCCAGGGTATGCCAAAGCTAGCACAGATACGCAGTATTTT.

This chain links TRBV28 with TRBJ2-7, with TRBD1 matching 7 bases. Germline assignment: CDR1 MDHEN and CDR2 SYDVKM. Unmatched junction bases numbered 7, after V lost 3 bases and J lost 5 bases. The CDR3 loop spans 14 amino acids. The CDR3 DNA reads TGTGCCAGCAGTTTCGGACAGGCGTACGACGAGCAGTACTTC. Encoded protein: CASSFGQAYDEQYF.

The chain combines TRBV6-1 with TRBJ1-5; 7 bases fit TRBD1. The V gene end was trimmed by 3 bases and the J gene end by 7 bases; junction bases not matched to a gene: 12. The CDR3 contains 16 residues. Germline CDR1 is MNHNS and CDR2 is SASEGT. The CDR3 nucleotides read TGTGCCAGCAGTGAGGTTCTGACAGGGTATGGCCAGCCCCAGCATTTT. It specifies CASSEVLTGYGQPQHF.

The chain combines TRBV11-2 with TRBJ2-5; 7 bases are shared with TRBD2. Germline CDR1 SGHAT, CDR2 FQNNGV. This CDR3 contains 15 residues. Trimming took 4 bases from V and 6 from J; bases not matched to a gene: 11. CDR3 in amino acids: CASSSPFRGVKTQYF. In nucleotides, the CDR3 is TGTGCCAGCAGCTCTCCTTTTCGGGGGGTGAAGACCCAGTACTTC.

This clone came up once. The V and J genes are TRBV5-8 and TRBJ2-1; 8 bases map to TRBD2. The CDR3 covers 16 residues. Germline values: CDR1 SGHTS, CDR2 YDEGEE. The trim removed 4 bases at V and 4 bases at J, leaving 10 bases unmatched. The CDR3 DNA follows: TGTGCCAGCAGCCCCAAGGGGCTAGCGGGTTACAATGAGCAGTTCTTC. This gives the protein CASSPKGLAGYNEQFF.

As to this clone: Since the CDR3 does not end with the conserved phenylalanine or tryptophan, this likely comes from a read error. It is unclear where the CDR3 begins or ends on the DNA, so no DNA is shown, and the CDR3 is as TCRdb lists it. This chain uses TRBV25-1 with TRBJ1-3; whether TRBD1, the table's D call, matches the DNA was not checked. Germline V gene lookup returns CDR1 MGHDK and CDR2 SYGVNS. The CDR3 is 11 residues long, ends included. CDR3 residues: CASSLTTGRFL.

CDR3 in amino acids: CASSPRQGSTDTQYF. For the CDR3, the DNA is TGCGCCAGCAGCCCGCGACAGGGGAGCACAGATACGCAGTATTTT. This chain connects TRBV5-1 to TRBJ2-3; 8 bases are shared with TRBD1. Germline trimming cut 4 bases from V and 0 bases from J; bases unmatched to any gene: 4. Germline V CDR1 and CDR2: SGHRS, YFSETQ. There are 15 residues in the CDR3. The full variable domain, rest sourced from reference TRBV5-1 and TRBJ2-3, is KAGVTQTPRYLIKTRGQQVTLSCSPISGHRSVSWYQQTPGQGLQFLFEYFSETQRNKGNFPGRFSGRQFSNSRSEMNVSTLELGDSALYLCASSPRQGSTDTQYFGPGTRLTVL.

The chain has TRBV6-6 and TRBJ1-6, with D unresolved. With 5 bases removed from V and 14 bases from J, the gap between germline ends came to 13 bases. Germline V gene sequence: CDR1 MNHNY, CDR2 SVGAGI (reference sequence). This CDR3 region has 12 residues. CDR3 coding DNA: TGTGCCAGCAGTCCCCCCGGCGGGACCCTCCACTTT. Amino acid sequence: CASSPPGGTLHF.